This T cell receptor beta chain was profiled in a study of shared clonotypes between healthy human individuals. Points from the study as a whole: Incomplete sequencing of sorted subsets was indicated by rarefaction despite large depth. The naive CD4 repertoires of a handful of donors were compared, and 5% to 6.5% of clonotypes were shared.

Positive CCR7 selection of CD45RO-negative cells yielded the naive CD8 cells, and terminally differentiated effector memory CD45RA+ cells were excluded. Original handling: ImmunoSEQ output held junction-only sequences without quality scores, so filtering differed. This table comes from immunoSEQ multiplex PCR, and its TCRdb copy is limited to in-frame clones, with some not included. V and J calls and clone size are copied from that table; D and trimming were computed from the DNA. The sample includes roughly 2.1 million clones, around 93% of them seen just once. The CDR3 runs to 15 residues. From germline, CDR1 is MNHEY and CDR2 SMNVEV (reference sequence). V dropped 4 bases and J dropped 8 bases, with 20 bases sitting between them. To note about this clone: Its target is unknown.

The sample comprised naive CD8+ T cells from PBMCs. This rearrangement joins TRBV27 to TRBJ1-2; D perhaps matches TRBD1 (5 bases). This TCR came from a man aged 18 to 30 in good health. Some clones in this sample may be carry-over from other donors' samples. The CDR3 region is CASSYQPPGWGGYTF. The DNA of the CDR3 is TGTGCCAGCAGTTACCAACCCCCTGGGTGGGGGGGCTACACCTTC.